One and the same sample provided the 11 T cell receptor beta chains below, sequenced in a study of beta chain features in type 1 diabetes. Study results and limitations: Among all four CD4+ subsets, Type 1 diabetes patients had TCRB CDR3s that were moderately but significantly shorter.

Their cognate antigens are unknown. What was sequenced were expressed TCRB transcripts, since all of the isolated RNA had been reverse transcribed. The repertoire was sequenced with immunoSEQ multiplex PCR; TCRdb's copy has only in-frame clones and lacks some. The sample lists some 270,000 clones, roughly a tenth occurring once. The sample consisted of naive CD4+ T cells from blood. These receptors were collected from a man aged 30 to 45 with type 1 diabetes.

The chain joins TRBV6-1 to TRBJ1-6; a possible D gene is TRBD1 (6 bases). V lost 6 bases, J lost 7 bases, and 10 bases lay in between. The CDR3 loop spans 13 amino acids. The germline V gene encodes CDR1 MNHNS and CDR2 SASEGT. CDR3: CASRERGNSPLHF. The CDR3 DNA follows: TGTGCCAGCAGAGAGAGGGGGAATTCACCCCTCCACTTT.

The gene calls are TRBV2 and TRBJ2-1, with 7 bases fitting TRBD1. V was pared by 4 bases and J by 7 bases, with 10 bases of the junction left unmatched. The germline gives CDR1 SNHLY, CDR2 FYNNEI. This CDR3 has 15 residues. In nucleotides, the CDR3 is TGTGCCAGCAGTGGAATTGACAGGGAGAGGAATGAGCAGTTCTTC. Protein: CASSGIDRERNEQFF.

This clone occurred a few times. J is TRBJ1-2 and V is TRBV6-6, with D tentatively TRBD1 (6 bases). Germline V lookup: CDR1 MNHNY, CDR2 SVGAGI (reference sequence). This CDR3 comprises 15 residues. V gave up 6 bases and J gave up 4 bases, with 18 bases separating them. The CDR3 spells CASSLGTPIIYGYTF. The CDR3 DNA follows: TGTGCCAGCAGCCTCGGGACACCCATAATCTATGGCTACACCTTC.

CDR3 sequence reads: CASSQGPTGSYGYTF. The CDR3 nucleotides read TGCGCCAGCAGCCAAGGTCCGACAGGGAGCTATGGCTACACCTTC. The rearrangement links TRBV4-1 to TRBJ1-2, with 7 nucleotides matching TRBD1. The CDR3 runs to 15 residues. V was pared by 1 base and J by 4 bases, with 6 bases of the junction left unmatched. Germline V CDR1 and CDR2: MGHRA, YSYEKL.

This clone was detected only a few times. The chain employs TRBV11-1 and TRBJ2-3; TRBD2 agrees at 8 bases. V lost 5 bases to trimming and J lost 10 bases; unmatched junction nucleotides: 5. This CDR3 is built from 12 residues. Germline lookup yields CDR1 SGHAT and CDR2 FQDESV (reference sequence). CDR3 sequence reads: CASSLGLEAQYF. In DNA form, the CDR3 reads TGTGCCAGCAGCCTGGGACTAGAAGCGCAGTATTTT.

The rearrangement joins TRBV7-9 to TRBJ2-2, with TRBD1 identical over 9 bases. Germline V CDR1 and CDR2: SEHNR, FQNEAQ (reference sequence). After removal of 5 bases from V and 4 bases from J, the junction contained 8 bases not matched to a gene. This CDR3 region has 16 residues. The CDR3 nucleotides read TGTGCCAGCAGCACGACCGGGACAGGGTCCACCGGGGAGCTGTTTTTT. Its translation is CASSTTGTGSTGELFF.

The V gene is TRBV11-3, the J gene TRBJ2-3, with D perhaps matching TRBD1 (6 bases). This CDR3 has 13 residues. Trimming cost V 0 bases and J 13 bases, with 14 bases left between them. The germline V gene encodes CDR1 SGHNT and CDR2 YENEEA. This CDR3 reads CASSLDGQGNEYF. In DNA, the CDR3 is TGTGCCAGCAGCTTAGATGGTCAGGGGAATGAGTATTTT.

J is TRBJ2-5 and V is TRBV2, with 9 bases aligning to TRBD1. This CDR3 is 12 amino acids long. The trim removed 9 bases at V and 5 bases at J, leaving 4 bases unmatched. CDR1 is SNHLY, CDR2 FYNNEI, per germline. The CDR3 DNA follows: TGTGCCAGACAGGGGGCAGGGGAGACCCAGTACTTC. The encoded protein is CARQGAGETQYF.

This clone was seen only a few times. This rearrangement joins TRBV18 to TRBJ1-6; D may be TRBD1 (5 bases). CDR1 and CDR2 from the germline V gene are KGHSH and LQKENI. The V end lost 4 bases, the J end lost 6 bases, and 10 bases lay between the germline ends. CDR3 size: 14 residues. The CDR3 DNA is TGTGCCAGCTCACTCAGGGTTACTAATTCACCCCTCCACTTT. Protein: CASSLRVTNSPLHF. The full variable domain, with the rest looked up from reference TRBV18 and TRBJ1-6, is NAGVMQNPRHLVRRRGQEARLRCSPMKGHSHVYWYRQLPEEGLKFMVYLQKENIIDESGMPKERFSAEFPKEGPSILRIQQVVRGDSAAYFCASSLRVTNSPLHFGNGTRLTVT.

The CDR3 is CASRRQGPVAEAFF. The CDR3 coding sequence is TGTGCCAGCAGAAGACAGGGGCCGGTCGCTGAAGCTTTCTTT. The chain recombines TRBV27 with TRBJ1-1, with TRBD1 matching 8 bases. J was trimmed by 6 bases and V by 6 bases; bases with no gene match: 9. CDR3 length equals 14 residues. The germline V gene encodes CDR1 MNHEY and CDR2 SMNVEV (reference sequence).

The table lists this clone with a few counts. The V and J genes are TRBV4-2 and TRBJ1-1; D ambiguous. V was shortened by 1 base and J by 10 bases, with 16 bases between the two germline ends. Germline CDR1 is LGHNA and CDR2 is YNFKEQ. The CDR3 has 14 amino acids. The CDR3 protein is CASSQAGGSLGAFF. In nucleotides, the CDR3 is TGTGCCAGCAGCCAAGCTGGCGGGTCTCTAGGAGCTTTCTTT.